The 8 T cell receptor beta chains in this list originate from one sample, sequenced in a study of blood T cell repertoires in COVID-19. Clones were read by immunoSEQ multiplex PCR, and TCRdb kept only the in-frame ones, dropping some. The sample shows a few hundred thousand clones, approximately 88% of them seen only once. Material: peripheral blood. The receptors derive from a man between 18 and 29 years old who had recovered from COVID-19.

This clone was observed a single time. V usage is TRBV5-3 and J usage is TRBJ2-2, with TRBD2 matching 13 bases. TRBV5-3 is known as an ORF, though its function is uncertain. CDR3 length: 17 amino acids. The V and J ends lost 6 bases and 3 bases, in that order; junction bases with no gene match: 8. This chain's CDR3 is CARTKATSGRYTGELFF. The CDR3 bases are TGTGCCAGAACCAAAGCGACTAGCGGGAGGTACACCGGGGAGCTGTTTTTT.

This clone was picked up a small number of times. This chain uses TRBV27 with TRBJ1-3; perhaps TRBD1 as D (6 bases). The CDR3 runs 15 residues. Germline CDR1 reads MNHEY; CDR2 reads SMNVEV (reference sequence). V lost 3 bases, J lost 0 bases, and 9 bases lay in between. The CDR3 DNA follows: TGTGCCAGCAGTTTCGGGGGGGCCTCTGGAAACACCATATATTTT. The encoded protein is CASSFGGASGNTIYF.

CDR3 in amino acids: CASSLVTGGPYNEQFF. CDR3 nucleotides: TGTGCCAGCAGCTTAGTTACAGGGGGGCCCTACAATGAGCAGTTCTTC. V is TRBV11-2 and J is TRBJ2-1; the match to TRBD1 covers 8 bases. Germline CDR1 SGHAT, CDR2 FQNNGV. CDR3 length: 16 amino acids. V lost 1 base, J lost 2 bases, and 4 bases stayed unmatched.

This chain uses TRBV5-4 with TRBJ1-2; no clear D. This CDR3 has 15 residues. Germline assignment: CDR1 SGHNT and CDR2 YYREEE (reference sequence). V lost 0 bases, J lost 0 bases, and 9 bases lay in between. CDR3 amino acids: CASSLEPEANYGYTF. The CDR3 DNA reads TGTGCCAGCAGCTTGGAGCCCGAAGCTAACTATGGCTACACCTTC.

The J gene is TRBJ1-5, the V gene TRBV6-6; 7 nucleotides line up with TRBD1. After removal of 5 bases from V and 0 bases from J, the junction contained 13 bases not matched to a gene. The germline gives CDR1 MNHNY, CDR2 SVGAGI (reference sequence). The CDR3 sequence is 18 residues long. The CDR3 reads CASSQTGTDYYSNQPQHF. The CDR3 DNA is TGTGCCAGCAGTCAAACCGGGACAGACTATTATAGCAATCAGCCCCAGCATTTT.

The gene calls are TRBV6-2 or TRBV6-3 and TRBJ2-1; tentatively, D is TRBD1 (5 bases). The CDR3 loop spans 14 amino acids. V was clipped by 2 bases and J by 4 bases, with 9 bases between them. CDR1 MNHEY and CDR2 SVGEGT come from the germline V gene. The DNA of the CDR3 is TGTGCCAGCAGTTACGGGTCAGGGTACAATGAGCAGTTCTTC. Its protein product is CASSYGSGYNEQFF.

The V call is TRBV7-2, the J call TRBJ2-1, with 10 bases lining up with TRBD2. V lost 8 bases to trimming and J lost 1 base; unmatched junction nucleotides: 5. Germline V gene sequence: CDR1 SGHTA, CDR2 FQGNSA. This CDR3 has 15 amino acids. This CDR3 is CASQPSGGSYNEQFF. CDR3 nucleotide sequence: TGTGCCAGCCAGCCTAGCGGGGGATCCTACAATGAGCAGTTCTTC.

The chain joins TRBV5-3 to TRBJ1-2, with TRBD1 as a possible D gene (5 bases). TRBV5-3 is flagged as an ORF with uncertain function. The CDR3 contains 15 residues. V gave up 0 bases and J gave up 4 bases, with 13 bases separating them. In DNA, the CDR3 is TGTGCCAGAAGCTTGGACAGGTCAAAGGGCTATGGCTACACCTTC. Translated, it gives CARSLDRSKGYGYTF.